This T cell receptor (beta chain) was obtained from a study of blood T cell repertoires in COVID-19. Across the whole study: Sites in the United States, Italy and Spain provided acute and convalescent COVID-19 samples. Sources were T cells, B-cell-depleted T cells, or PBMCs; the material itself was cDNA or gDNA.

This clone was picked up a small number of times. J lost 6 bases, V lost 7 bases, and 21 bases had no gene match. In germline, CDR1 is LNHDA, CDR2 SQIVND (reference sequence). The CDR3 runs 18 residues. Original data processing: Counts of nucleated cells, estimated from reference gene primer amplification, were obtained. Sequenced by immunoSEQ multiplex PCR; TCRdb stores in-frame clones only, minus some. The DNA was the basis for D and trimming; V, J and clone size are from that table. The sample contains 120,000 or so clones, approximately 88% of which appear only once. The sequenced sample consisted of peripheral blood. This chain connects TRBV19 to TRBJ1-5, with 7 bases that match TRBD1. This clonotype originated in a woman aged 25 to 45 who had recovered from COVID-19. The CDR3 nucleotides read TGTGCCAGTACCTCCGCCCCCGGACAGGTCCCCGTAGGTCAGCCCCAGCATTTT. This sequence encodes CASTSAPGQVPVGQPQHF.